Sequencing of this T cell receptor beta chain was carried out in a study of T-cell reconstitution after alpha-beta-depleted transplantation in children. The CDR3 runs 19 residues. The junction had 23 bases not matched to a gene; V was cut back by 5 bases and J by 5 bases. From germline, CDR1 is MNHEY and CDR2 SMNVEV (reference sequence). TCRbeta library preparation incorporated unique molecular identifiers. From the PCR reads, TCRdb called clonotypes with MiXCR, one entry per CDR3 protein. The sample yields some 340,000 distinct CDR3 sequences, approximately 10% seen once. This clonotype was picked up many times.

This receptor was taken from a human donor who donated a stem cell graft to a child with acute lymphoblastic leukemia. This sample comprised PBMCs from the stem cell graft donor, obtained from the stem cell graft. V usage is TRBV27 and J usage is TRBJ2-5; TRBD2 aligns across 7 bases. CDR3 region: CASSPSRFISGSGGETQYF. The CDR3 coding sequence is TGTGCCAGCAGTCCTAGCCGTTTTATCAGCGGGTCCGGGGGGGAGACCCAGTACTTC.